This TCR beta chain was observed in a study of T cell responses to AZD1222 COVID-19 vaccine. Study observations and caveats: Clonal diversity was possibly underestimated, and white British individuals and females predominated among donors. Variant regions that are unmutated are reportedly the target of nearly half of spike-specific TCRs. With two AZD1222 doses given, Spike-specific TCR breadth and depth both rose.

This clone has a single count. Its antigen is unknown. Per the germline V gene, CDR1 is SGDLS and CDR2 is YYNGEE. The V segment lost 0 bases and the J segment 6 bases; nucleotides outside the gene matches: 2. The CDR3 runs to 16 residues. Clones were sequenced by immunoSEQ multiplex PCR, and TCRdb holds only the in-frame ones, with some missing. Of some 130,000 clones in the sample, about nine tenths are singletons; the top ten hold 2.5% to 4%. Sample: peripheral blood, taken 28 days after the second AZD1222 dose. The origin of this receptor is an adult who received the AZD1222 COVID-19 vaccine. The chain employs TRBV9 and TRBJ2-1; 14 nucleotides align to TRBD2. This chain's CDR3 is CASSVGGLAGVNEQFF. The CDR3 nucleotides are TGTGCCAGCAGCGTAGGGGGACTAGCGGGAGTCAATGAGCAGTTCTTC.